The 21 T cell receptor beta chains given below trace back to one sample, sequenced in a study of quantifying T cell responses using KT2 cells. Turning to the study itself: TCR alpha and beta constant-region primers primed reverse transcription of RNA.

Each cDNA got a UMI-containing oligo ligated at its 3' end. An equimolar mix of RC1.1 and RC1.2 primed the beta chain across TRBC1 and TRBC2. TCRdb reprocessed the UMI-ligation and nested PCR reads via MiXCR and lists one record per CDR3 protein. The repertoire holds fewer than 45,000 distinct CDR3 sequences, with about 15% as singletons. The sequenced sample was PBMCs spiked with cells of the T cell clone KT2. Receptor source: a human donor.

The chain combines TRBV11-2 with TRBJ2-7; D gene unclear. Germline V gives CDR1 SGHAT, CDR2 FQNNGV. This CDR3 contains 14 residues. Trimming took 3 bases from V and 2 from J, leaving 11 bases between them. CDR3: CASSLELPTYEQYF. CDR3 sequence (DNA): TGTGCCAGCAGCTTGGAACTTCCTACCTACGAGCAGTACTTC.

The genes are TRBV7-2 and TRBJ1-1; 8 nucleotides align to TRBD1. With V trimmed by 5 bases and J by 5 bases, 7 bases remained unmatched. Per germline, CDR1 SGHTA and CDR2 FQGNSA. This CDR3 is built from 14 residues. The CDR3 loop is CASSKEQGVTEAFF. Here the CDR3 DNA reads TGTGCCAGCAGCAAGGAACAGGGGGTTACTGAAGCTTTCTTT.

This clonotype was picked up a small number of times. This chain links TRBV3-1 with TRBJ2-7; weak D call: TRBD1 (5 bases). There are 13 residues in the CDR3. The germline V gene has CDR1 LGHDT and CDR2 YNNKEL (reference sequence). The germline V and J ends were trimmed by 2 bases and 7 bases, with 12 bases remaining between them. In DNA form, the CDR3 reads TGTGCCAGCAGCCAACCAGGGATGAGGGAGCAGTACTTC. As protein: CASSQPGMREQYF.

This clonotype has more than one count but fewer than ten. The chain combines TRBV6-5 with TRBJ2-3, with D unresolved. Germline V lookup: CDR1 MNHEY, CDR2 SVGAGI. The V end was cut by 7 bases, the J end by 0 bases, with 8 bases between. The CDR3 contains 13 residues. This chain's CDR3 is CASTGSSTDTQYF. The CDR3 DNA reads TGTGCCAGCACCGGGTCTAGCACAGATACGCAGTATTTT.

The chain carries TRBV11-2 and TRBJ1-2; 7 positions match TRBD1. Germline V gene lookup returns CDR1 SGHAT and CDR2 FQNNGV. V shed 4 bases and J 4 bases; nucleotides not matched to a gene: 9. The CDR3 is 15 amino acids. CDR3 bases: TGTGCCAGCAGCTCCCGGGACAGAAGCTTCTATGGCTACACCTTC. Its protein is CASSSRDRSFYGYTF.

This rearrangement joins TRBV19 to TRBJ2-7; possibly TRBD1 for D (6 bases). The germline CDR1 and CDR2 sequences are LNHDA and SQIVND (reference sequence). This CDR3 contains 14 residues. Trimming left V 1 base short and J 5 bases short, with 12 bases between. CDR3 protein: CASSIAQGSHEQYF. The DNA of the CDR3 is TGTGCCAGTAGTATAGCACAGGGAAGCCACGAGCAGTACTTC. The full variable domain, rest sourced from reference TRBV19 and TRBJ2-7, is DGGITQSPKYLFRKEGQNVTLSCEQNLNHDAMYWYRQDPGQGLRLIYYSQIVNDFQKGDIAEGYSVSREKKESFPLTVTSAQKNPTAFYLCASSIAQGSHEQYFGPGTRLTVT.

There are many counts of this clonotype. CDR3 sequence reads: CASRPRQGPETQYF. The CDR3 coding sequence is TGTGCCAGCAGACCACGACAGGGTCCAGAGACCCAGTACTTC. The rearrangement uses TRBV28 and TRBJ2-5; TRBD1 aligns across 7 bases. The V and J ends lost 6 bases and 4 bases, in that order; junction bases with no gene match: 8. The V gene's germline CDR1 is MDHEN and CDR2 SYDVKM. The CDR3 covers 14 residues.

At least ten counts were recorded for this clonotype. The chain recombines TRBV11-2 with TRBJ2-1, with 8 nucleotides matching TRBD2. From germline, CDR1 is SGHAT and CDR2 FQNNGV. The CDR3 covers 16 residues. Trimming at V came to 5 bases and at J to 4 bases, leaving 10 bases not matched to a gene. The CDR3 spells CASSPRMSGRYNEQFF. CDR3 nucleotides: TGTGCCAGCAGCCCCCGGATGAGCGGGAGATACAATGAGCAGTTCTTC.

The chain joins TRBV5-6 to TRBJ2-3, with 11 bases that match TRBD2. The CDR3 runs 14 residues. The V segment lost 2 bases and the J segment 4 bases; nucleotides outside the gene matches: 0. The germline V gene encodes CDR1 SGHDT and CDR2 YYEEEE. The CDR3 is CASSFSGGADTQYF. CDR3 DNA sequence: TGTGCCAGCAGCTTTAGCGGGGGGGCAGATACGCAGTATTTT. Together with reference TRBV5-6 and TRBJ2-3, the CDR3 gives the full variable domain: DAGVTQSPTHLIKTRGQQVTLRCSPKSGHDTVSWYQQALGQGPQFIFQYYEEEERQRGNFPDRFSGHQFPNYSSELNVNALLLGDSALYLCASSFSGGADTQYFGPGTRLTVL.

This clonotype turned up a few times. The genes are TRBV18 and TRBJ1-5; D uncertain. There are 14 residues in the CDR3. V lost 2 bases and J 3 bases, leaving 8 bases between the germline ends. Germline V gene data show CDR1 as KGHSH and CDR2 as LQKENI. CDR3 DNA: TGTGCCAGCTCACCAGAAGGATCCAATCAGCCCCAGCATTTT. Its protein is CASSPEGSNQPQHF.

This chain uses TRBV30 with TRBJ2-7, with a tentative D call TRBD2 (5 bases). The CDR3 is 14 amino acids. Trimming removed 2 bases from V and 5 bases from J, with 16 bases in between. Germline V gene data show CDR1 as GTSNPN and CDR2 as SVGIG (reference sequence). The chain's CDR3 is CAWSYHAGSHEQYF. CDR3 bases: TGTGCCTGGAGTTACCATGCGGGTTCCCACGAGCAGTACTTC.

This clonotype has just a few counts. The chain has TRBV20-1 and TRBJ1-2, with D possibly TRBD1 on 5 matching bases. V was shortened by 5 bases and J by 5 bases, with 18 bases between the two germline ends. The CDR3 runs 14 residues. Germline CDR1 reads DFQATT; CDR2 reads SNEGSKA (reference sequence). CDR3 protein: CSAQILEGLYGYTF. The DNA of the CDR3 is TGCAGTGCTCAGATACTGGAGGGGCTTTATGGCTACACCTTC.

The genes are TRBV20-1 and TRBJ1-6, with TRBD1 matching 9 bases. Looked up from germline, CDR1 is DFQATT and CDR2 is SNEGSKA (reference sequence). This CDR3 spans 16 amino acids. Germline trimming cut 4 bases from V and 8 bases from J; bases unmatched to any gene: 12. Here the CDR3 reads CSAITGGAPGDSPLHF. The CDR3 DNA sequence: TGCAGTGCTATCACAGGGGGCGCCCCGGGAGATTCACCCCTCCACTTT.

This clonotype occurred many times. The chain joins TRBV30 to TRBJ2-1; perhaps TRBD1 as D (6 bases). The CDR3 contains 17 residues. The ends were cut back, 2 bases at V and 6 bases at J, with 23 bases in the middle. Germline V CDR1 and CDR2: GTSNPN, SVGIG (reference sequence). The CDR3 loop is CAWSRGVYRGTRNEQFF. DNA for the CDR3: TGTGCCTGGAGTCGAGGGGTTTATAGGGGGACACGCAATGAGCAGTTCTTC.

V gene TRBV3-1 combines with J gene TRBJ1-5; D is possibly TRBD1 (6 bases). The CDR3 totals 14 residues. Trimming left V 1 base short and J 3 bases short, with 7 bases between. Looked up from germline, CDR1 is LGHDT and CDR2 is YNNKEL (reference sequence). The CDR3 coding sequence is TGTGCCAGCAGCCAAGGGACAGACAATCAGCCCCAGCATTTT. Translated, it gives CASSQGTDNQPQHF. The full variable domain, completed using reference TRBV3-1 and TRBJ1-5, is DTAVSQTPKYLVTQMGNDKSIKCEQNLGHDTMYWYKQDSKKFLKIMFSYNNKELIINETVPNRFSPKSPDKAHLNLHINSLELGDSAVYFCASSQGTDNQPQHFGDGTRLSIL.

The CDR3 region is CSAPSGTAYEQYF. In DNA, the CDR3 is TGCAGTGCCCCTAGCGGGACGGCCTACGAGCAGTACTTC. The chain joins TRBV20-1 to TRBJ2-7; TRBD2 aligns across 9 bases. This CDR3 region has 13 residues. Trimming cost V 6 bases and J 2 bases; bases outside gene matches: 5. CDR1 and CDR2 (germline): DFQATT, SNEGSKA (reference sequence).

This clonotype was picked up many times. The chain couples TRBV24-1 to TRBJ2-1, with 8 bases identical to TRBD2. The CDR3 is made up of 15 amino acids. Germline V gene lookup returns CDR1 KGHDR and CDR2 SFDVKD. V lost 7 bases, J lost 2 bases, and 6 bases stayed unmatched. As DNA, the CDR3 is TGTGCCACCAGCGGGGGGGCAGAGACCTACAATGAGCAGTTCTTC. This codes for CATSGGAETYNEQFF.

This clonotype was counted only a few times. The V and J genes are TRBV5-1 and TRBJ1-5; D is uncertain. Germline lookup yields CDR1 SGHRS and CDR2 YFSETQ. The CDR3 covers 16 residues. V was pared by 0 bases and J by 0 bases, with 10 bases between. CDR3 in DNA: TGCGCCAGCAGCTTGGTGGGAGCTTATAGCAATCAGCCCCAGCATTTT. It translates to CASSLVGAYSNQPQHF.

This clonotype was observed a few times. The chain links TRBV2 to TRBJ2-7; D might be TRBD2 (6 bases). Germline CDR1 and CDR2: SNHLY and FYNNEI. V dropped 10 bases and J dropped 2 bases, with 9 bases sitting between them. The CDR3 has 11 amino acids. CDR3 nucleotide sequence: TGTGCCAACCGACTAGCCTACGAGCAGTACTTC. It is translated as CANRLAYEQYF.

This clonotype has only a few counts. The rearrangement joins TRBV7-8 to TRBJ2-2; D is perhaps TRBD1 (6 bases). The CDR3 covers 14 residues. V was clipped by 7 bases and J by 5 bases, with 14 bases between them. CDR1 and CDR2 (germline): SGHVS, FQNEAQ. The CDR3 sequence is CASTRGRGTGELFF. The CDR3 nucleotides read TGTGCCAGCACTCGGGGCAGGGGTACCGGGGAGCTGTTTTTT. The whole variable domain, remainder taken from reference TRBV7-8 and TRBJ2-2, is GAGVSQSPRYKVAKRGQDVALRCDPISGHVSLFWYQQALGQGPEFLTYFQNEAQLDKSGLPSDRFFAERPEGSVSTLKIQRTQQEDSAVYLCASTRGRGTGELFFGEGSRLTVL.

The rearrangement joins TRBV20-1 to TRBJ2-3; no definite D call. CDR1 DFQATT and CDR2 SNEGSKA come from the germline V gene (reference sequence). Trimming removed 5 bases at V and 3 bases at J, with 6 bases between. The CDR3 runs 11 residues. DNA of the CDR3: TGCAGTGCTGCCCGGACAGATACGCAGTATTTT. Translated: CSAARTDTQYF.